What follows is one T cell receptor (beta chain) and its context. Its target is not known. This specimen comes from a study of shared clonotypes between healthy human individuals. Turning to the study itself: Donors had three CD4 naive, three CD4 memory, two CD8 naive and one CD8 memory plate apiece. General study findings and limits: Sampling covered nothing but blood. Tissue TCR repertoires likely differ from those found in blood. Shared clonotypes: 4.5% to 6% naive CD4, around 3.5% naive CD8, roughly 2.2% memory CD4, 0.4% to 0.5% memory CD8. Clonotype sharing across donors was expected to vary with sequencing depth.

Clones were read by immunoSEQ multiplex PCR, and TCRdb kept only the in-frame ones, dropping some. The sample has 550,000 to 700,000 clones, around 73% seen once. The CDR3 extends over 18 amino acids. Germline CDR1 and CDR2: SGDLS and YYNGEE. Germline trimming cut 9 bases from V and 0 bases from J; bases unmatched to any gene: 16. Sequencing was performed on memory CD4+ T cells sorted from blood. Subset meaning: CD45RA-negative fraction. This sequence originates from a woman aged 25 to 39 in good health. The rearrangement links TRBV9 to TRBJ1-5, with 9 bases that match TRBD1. This CDR3 is CANTGQGRNFYSNQPQHF. CDR3 DNA: TGTGCCAACACCGGACAGGGGCGAAATTTTTATAGCAATCAGCCCCAGCATTTT.